A single sample is the source of the 27 T cell receptor beta chains below, sequenced in a study of OX40 agonist ivuxolimab in advanced cancers. The repertoire was sequenced with immunoSEQ multiplex PCR; TCRdb's copy has only in-frame clones and lacks some. The table records more than 80,000 clones, 90% of them present only once. The sample here was CD4+ or CD8+ T cells sorted from blood, taken in a trial of the OX40 agonist ivuxolimab. These receptors were collected from an adult with an advanced solid tumor such as melanoma, head and neck, liver or kidney cancer.

V and J are TRBV28 and TRBJ2-1, with 14 bases that match TRBD2. V lost 6 bases and J lost 5; bases outside the gene matches: 3. This CDR3 is 15 amino acids long. Germline CDR1 is MDHEN and CDR2 is SYDVKM. DNA for the CDR3: TGTGCCAGCAGCGGGACTAGCGGGGGCCACAATGAGCAGTTCTTC. Its protein product is CASSGTSGGHNEQFF.

V usage is TRBV19 and J usage is TRBJ2-1, with unresolved D. V lost 2 bases and J 6 bases, leaving 14 bases between the germline ends. The CDR3 loop spans 15 amino acids. CDR1 and CDR2 (germline): LNHDA, SQIVND (reference sequence). In nucleotides, the CDR3 is TGTGCCAGTAGTATACCTTCCGGTCCGACCAATGAGCAGTTCTTC. It specifies CASSIPSGPTNEQFF. Full variable domain (missing parts from reference TRBV19 and TRBJ2-1): DGGITQSPKYLFRKEGQNVTLSCEQNLNHDAMYWYRQDPGQGLRLIYYSQIVNDFQKGDIAEGYSVSREKKESFPLTVTSAQKNPTAFYLCASSIPSGPTNEQFFGPGTRLTVL.

J is TRBJ2-5 and V is TRBV10-3; the D gene is possibly TRBD2 (6 bases). Between the trimmed V and J ends, which lost 10 bases and 5 bases, there was a span of 17 bases. Germline V gene lookup returns CDR1 ENHRY and CDR2 SYGVKD. The CDR3 covers 13 residues. Written as DNA, the CDR3 is TGTGCCAGCCGACTAGTCGTTGAGGAGACCCAGTACTTC. Encoded protein: CASRLVVEETQYF.

This clone has just a few counts. The rearrangement uses TRBV6-1 and TRBJ1-5; D remains unclear. The germline V gene encodes CDR1 MNHNS and CDR2 SASEGT. This CDR3 contains 15 residues. V was cut by 1 base and J by 1 base, with 8 bases left in between. The CDR3 DNA follows: TGTGCCAGCAGTGAAGGGACGGTGAGCAATCAGCCCCAGCATTTT. Translation gives CASSEGTVSNQPQHF.

The J gene is TRBJ2-6, the V gene TRBV7-3; possible D gene TRBD1, 5 bases. Germline V CDR1 and CDR2: SGHTA, FQGTGA. CDR3 length: 16 amino acids. The V end was cut by 5 bases, the J end by 2 bases, with 13 bases between. The CDR3 spells CASSRSGSAGANVLTF. In nucleotides, the CDR3 is TGTGCCAGCAGCCGCTCAGGGTCGGCTGGGGCCAACGTCCTGACTTTC.

This chain uses TRBV2 with TRBJ1-2; D is undetermined. Germline assignment: CDR1 SNHLY and CDR2 FYNNEI. V was clipped by 2 bases and J by 0 bases, with 13 bases between them. The CDR3 runs 16 residues. CDR3 in DNA: TGTGCCAGCAGTGAATCCGGAAACCCTACTAACTATGGCTACACCTTC. It encodes CASSESGNPTNYGYTF.

The chain combines TRBV7-9 with TRBJ2-7; either TRBD1 or TRBD2 may supply D (7 bases each). Germline V gene lookup returns CDR1 SEHNR and CDR2 FQNEAQ (reference sequence). This CDR3 has 14 amino acids. Trimming took 6 bases from V and 6 from J, leaving 18 bases between them. This CDR3 reads CASRRTGEGSEQYF. CDR3 coding DNA: TGTGCCAGCAGACGAACAGGGGAGGGGTCCGAGCAGTACTTC.

The chain links TRBV5-1 to TRBJ1-3; the D is unclear. Trimming removed 4 bases from V and 0 bases from J, with 8 bases in between. Germline V gene lookup returns CDR1 SGHRS and CDR2 YFSETQ. The CDR3 extends over 14 amino acids. CDR3 in amino acids: CASSRLASGNTIYF. Here the CDR3 DNA reads TGCGCCAGCAGCCGACTAGCCTCTGGAAACACCATATATTTT.

V is TRBV30 and J is TRBJ1-2; tentatively, D is TRBD1 (5 bases). Germline V gene lookup returns CDR1 GTSNPN and CDR2 SVGIG (reference sequence). The CDR3 contains 14 residues. The germline V and J ends were trimmed by 2 bases and 4 bases, with 14 bases remaining between them. The CDR3 loop is CAWSWWTTAYGYTF. The DNA for the CDR3 is TGTGCCTGGAGTTGGTGGACAACCGCCTATGGCTACACCTTC.

J is TRBJ1-2 and V is TRBV6-1, with D possibly being TRBD1 (6 bases). V was cut by 7 bases and J by 6 bases, with 15 bases left in between. The germline V gene has CDR1 MNHNS and CDR2 SASEGT. There are 13 residues in the CDR3. CDR3 in DNA: TGTGCCAGCATTAGGACAGTAGGGAATGGCTACACCTTC. Amino acids: CASIRTVGNGYTF.

The chain has TRBV19 and TRBJ1-1; 8 positions match TRBD1. CDR1 is LNHDA and CDR2 is SQIVND in the germline V gene (reference sequence). This CDR3 region has 13 residues. The ends lost 7 bases at V and 8 bases at J; junction bases unmatched: 9. CDR3 in DNA: TGTGCCAGTATTACCAGGGGGCGCGAGGAAGCTTTCTTT. This sequence encodes CASITRGREEAFF.

The V call is TRBV30, the J call TRBJ1-6, with D unclear. Germline CDR1 reads GTSNPN; CDR2 reads SVGIG (reference sequence). This CDR3 contains 13 residues. V was pared by 2 bases and J by 8 bases, with 10 bases between. The CDR3 protein is CAWSPREDSPLHF. CDR3 DNA sequence: TGTGCCTGGAGTCCGCGAGAGGATTCACCCCTCCACTTT. Full variable domain (outside the CDR3, taken from reference TRBV30 and TRBJ1-6): SQTIHQWPATLVQPVGSPLSLECTVEGTSNPNLYWYRQAAGRGLQLLFYSVGIGQISSEVPQNLSASRPQDRQFILSSKKLLLSDSGFYLCAWSPREDSPLHFGNGTRLTVT.

The table lists this clone with a count of one. The chain combines TRBV18 with TRBJ2-3; 8 bases line up with TRBD2. The V segment lost 2 bases and the J segment 2 bases; nucleotides outside the gene matches: 3. Per the germline V gene, CDR1 is KGHSH and CDR2 is LQKENI. This CDR3 contains 15 residues. Here the CDR3 DNA reads TGTGCCAGCTCACCAAAACTAGCGGCCACAGATACGCAGTATTTT. It specifies CASSPKLAATDTQYF. The variable domain in full, with the rest retrieved from reference TRBV18 and TRBJ2-3, is NAGVMQNPRHLVRRRGQEARLRCSPMKGHSHVYWYRQLPEEGLKFMVYLQKENIIDESGMPKERFSAEFPKEGPSILRIQQVVRGDSAAYFCASSPKLAATDTQYFGPGTRLTVL.

The chain is built from TRBV4-2 and TRBJ2-7; D possibly corresponds to TRBD1 (5 bases). Per the germline V gene, CDR1 is LGHNA and CDR2 is YNFKEQ. Trimming left V 3 bases short and J 3 bases short, with 9 bases between. The CDR3 is 13 residues long. This CDR3 is CASSQTEYYEQYF. The DNA of the CDR3 is TGTGCCAGCAGCCAGACAGAGTACTACGAGCAGTACTTC.

The chain employs TRBV9 and TRBJ2-3; a possible D gene is TRBD2 (6 bases). The V and J ends lost 3 bases and 1 base respectively, with 15 bases between them. The CDR3 spans 16 residues. CDR1 is SGDLS and CDR2 is YYNGEE in the germline V gene. The CDR3 DNA is TGTGCCAGCAGCGAGACCCCCCAGCGGGGCACAGATACGCAGTATTTT. Its translation: CASSETPQRGTDTQYF.

The chain carries TRBV18 and TRBJ1-6, with 7 bases identical to TRBD1. Germline CDR1 is KGHSH and CDR2 is LQKENI. The CDR3 runs to 14 residues. The V and J ends lost 6 bases and 8 bases, in that order; junction bases with no gene match: 7. The CDR3 loop is CASSPDRVHSPLHF. The CDR3 nucleotides read TGTGCCAGCTCCCCCGACAGGGTACATTCACCCCTCCACTTT.

This clone was detected only a few times. The chain uses TRBV2 and TRBJ1-6; the match to TRBD1 covers 7 bases. The CDR3 has 13 amino acids. In germline, CDR1 is SNHLY, CDR2 FYNNEI. V lost 11 bases to trimming and J lost 7 bases; unmatched junction nucleotides: 8. CDR3 nucleotides: TGTGCCGGCGGGGACAGAACCAATTCACCCCTCCACTTT. Encoded protein: CAGGDRTNSPLHF.

The chain employs TRBV27 and TRBJ1-2, with unresolved D. Trimming took off 0 bases at V and 1 base at J, with 9 bases between the two ends. Germline assignment: CDR1 MNHEY and CDR2 SMNVEV (reference sequence). CDR3 length equals 15 residues. The CDR3 DNA sequence: TGTGCCAGCAGTTTATCCAGCGGAATTAACTATGGCTACACCTTC. This codes for CASSLSSGINYGYTF.

About this clone itself: The sample carries other DNA sequences with the same CDR3. The chain has TRBV28 and TRBJ1-3; D unclear. The V end was cut by 5 bases, the J end by 1 base, with 3 bases between. Germline CDR1 is MDHEN and CDR2 is SYDVKM. The CDR3 runs 12 residues. CDR3 nucleotides: TGTGCCAGCAGTGCTTCTGGAAACACCATATATTTT. This codes for CASSASGNTIYF.

This chain connects TRBV7-9 to TRBJ2-3; the D is unclear. The ends were cut back, 5 bases at V and 5 bases at J, with 5 bases in the middle. This CDR3 contains 11 residues. Germline CDR1 is SEHNR and CDR2 is FQNEAQ (reference sequence). The CDR3 nucleotides are TGTGCCAGCAGCCCCCTAGATACGCAGTATTTT. This encodes CASSPLDTQYF.

V is TRBV7-3 and J is TRBJ2-3; 8 nucleotides line up with TRBD1. V was clipped by 4 bases and J by 2 bases; unmatched bases: 2. This CDR3 comprises 14 residues. Looked up from germline, CDR1 is SGHTA and CDR2 is FQGTGA. This CDR3 is CASSSGQATDTQYF. CDR3 nucleotide sequence: TGTGCCAGCAGCTCGGGACAGGCCACAGATACGCAGTATTTT. Full variable domain (remainder filled in from reference TRBV7-3 and TRBJ2-3): GAGVSQTPSNKVTEKGKYVELRCDPISGHTALYWYRQSLGQGPEFLIYFQGTGAADDSGLPNDRFFAVRPEGSVSTLKIQRTERGDSAVYLCASSSGQATDTQYFGPGTRLTVL.

The table lists this clone with a count of one. This chain joins TRBV6-5 and TRBJ2-5, with 7 bases that match TRBD2. The CDR3 spans 15 residues. CDR1 is MNHEY, CDR2 SVGAGI, per germline. J gave up 5 bases and V 7 bases, and 13 bases lay outside the gene matches. This CDR3 is CASTNVGGDSETQYF. For the CDR3, the DNA is TGTGCCAGCACTAACGTGGGGGGGGACTCCGAGACCCAGTACTTC.

The CDR3 sequence is CASGGQGTQPQHF. The DNA of the CDR3 is TGTGCCAGTGGGGGACAGGGCACTCAGCCCCAGCATTTT. The chain carries TRBV19 and TRBJ1-5, with 9 bases that match TRBD1. The CDR3 spans 13 residues. Germline loops: CDR1 LNHDA, CDR2 SQIVND (reference sequence). V was clipped by 8 bases and J by 6 bases; unmatched bases: 5.

Concerning this clone: This same CDR3 is encoded by further DNA sequences in the sample. V and J are TRBV30 and TRBJ1-4; D unclear. The germline gives CDR1 GTSNPN, CDR2 SVGIG (reference sequence). The CDR3 spans 11 residues. V lost 0 bases and J lost 8, with 4 bases in between. This chain's CDR3 is CAWSVREKLFF. The CDR3 DNA follows: TGTGCCTGGAGTGTAAGAGAAAAACTGTTTTTT.

The chain is built from TRBV7-2 and TRBJ1-1, with D hard to call. Trimming removed 4 bases from V and 4 bases from J, with 13 bases in between. CDR1 SGHTA and CDR2 FQGNSA come from the germline V gene. This CDR3 comprises 14 residues. CDR3 region: CASSSRRPATEAFF. CDR3 bases: TGTGCCAGCAGCTCTAGGAGACCCGCCACTGAAGCTTTCTTT.

The gene calls are TRBV7-6 and TRBJ1-6; D call uncertain. Deletions cut 5 bases from V and 6 bases from J, with 8 bases between. Germline V gene sequence: CDR1 SGHVS, CDR2 FNYEAQ. There are 13 residues in the CDR3. The DNA for the CDR3 is TGTGCCAGCAGCCAGGAGGTTAATTCACCCCTCCACTTT. This sequence encodes CASSQEVNSPLHF.

This chain uses TRBV9 with TRBJ2-1; 8 bases are shared with TRBD2. This CDR3 has 15 amino acids. J gave up 4 bases and V 0 bases, and 3 bases lay outside the gene matches. Germline V gene lookup returns CDR1 SGDLS and CDR2 YYNGEE. The CDR3: CASSVGSGGYNEQFF. The CDR3 bases are TGTGCCAGCAGCGTAGGGAGCGGGGGTTACAATGAGCAGTTCTTC.